This TCR beta chain came from a study of blood T cell repertoires in COVID-19. Germline V gene sequence: CDR1 SQVTM, CDR2 ANQGSEA. This CDR3 spans 13 amino acids. V trimming: 8 bases; J trimming: 8 bases; junction bases outside the gene matches: 7. The repertoire was sequenced with immunoSEQ multiplex PCR; TCRdb's copy has only in-frame clones and lacks some. The data show about 190,000 clones, roughly 73% seen once. The receptor was derived from a woman aged 80 or over with active or convalescent COVID-19. The V call is TRBV29-1, the J call TRBJ2-1; the match to TRBD2 covers 12 bases. The sequencing input was peripheral blood. CDR3 DNA: TGCAGCTCCCCTAGCGGGGGGGCCGATGAGCAGTTCTTC. It is translated as CSSPSGGADEQFF.